These T cell receptor beta chains were read from a single sample in a study of chemoradiotherapy in HPV16-positive cancers. Measured with immunoSEQ multiplex PCR; TCRdb has only the in-frame clones, and not every one. The sample yields about 4,200 clones, about 88% seen once. Sample: tumor tissue, taken from a patient who underwent chemoradiotherapy. The receptors derive from a human donor with HPV-associated anogenital cancer. CDR3s include the opening cysteine and the closing phenylalanine or tryptophan. The D gene is left open where the match is weak. Not all rows give a size; the values are once, few, many and, for expanded clones, a class.

j_gene | d_gene | v_gene | abundance | CDR3nt | CDR3aa
TRBJ1-1 | TRBD1 | TRBV7-9 | NA | TGTGCCAGCGGACAGGGGAACACTGAAGCTTTCTTT | CASGQGNTEAFF
TRBJ2-5 | NA | TRBV2 | NA | TGTGCCAGCAGTGAGAAAGGGACCCAGTACTTC | CASSEKGTQYF
TRBJ1-1 | TRBD1 | TRBV7-9 | NA | TGTGCCAGCAGGCCACAGGGGGCCAGCACTGAAGCTTTCTTT | CASRPQGASTEAFF
TRBJ1-5 | NA | TRBV18 | NA | TGTGCCAGCTCAGTGCAGAAGGGCAATCAGCCCCAGCATTTT | CASSVQKGNQPQHF
TRBJ2-5 | NA | TRBV27 | once | TGTGCCAGCAGTCCGTACGGCCCCCTCCAAGAGACCCAGTACTTC | CASSPYGPLQETQYF
TRBJ1-6 | NA | TRBV7-2 | NA | TGTGCCAGCAGCTCCGGCTCCTATAATTCACCCCTCCACTTT | CASSSGSYNSPLHF
TRBJ1-2 | NA | TRBV9 | NA | TGTGCCAGCAGCCTCGCCCCACTCGGCAATGGCTACACCTTC | CASSLAPLGNGYTF
TRBJ1-3 | NA | TRBV30 | NA | TGTGCCTGGACCCCAGGGGCTGGAAACACCATATATTTT | CAWTPGAGNTIYF
TRBJ2-7 | NA | TRBV14 | NA | TGTGCCAGCAGCCAAGGTCTCCCGGGGCCCTACGAGCAGTACTTC | CASSQGLPGPYEQYF
TRBJ2-4 | NA | TRBV27 | NA | TGTGCCAGCAGTCCTCGACCTGGCCCTACCCTAGCCAAAAACATTCAGTACTTC | CASSPRPGPTLAKNIQYF
TRBJ2-2 | NA | TRBV4-3 | NA | TGCGCCAGCAGCCCCCCGGGGACCCCGGGAGTGCTGTTTTTT | CASSPPGTPGVLFF
TRBJ2-3 | NA | TRBV10-1 | NA | TGCGCCAGCAGTGCTTGGAGGGGCACAGATACGCAGTATTTT | CASSAWRGTDTQYF
TRBJ2-7 | NA | TRBV27 | large | TGTGCCAGCAGTTTGTCCCGCAACTACGAGCAGTACTTC | CASSLSRNYEQYF
TRBJ2-7 | NA | TRBV5-5 | NA | TGTGCCAGCAGCTTCGGTACATACGAGCAGTACTTC | CASSFGTYEQYF
TRBJ2-7 | TRBD1 | TRBV5-1 | NA | TGCGCCAGCAGCTTGGAACAGGGGGCGGGCGAGCAGTACTTC | CASSLEQGAGEQYF
TRBJ1-3 | NA | TRBV5-4 | NA | TGTGCCAGTTCCCGGGGGGAGTCTGGAAACACCATATATTTT | CASSRGESGNTIYF
TRBJ1-1 | TRBD1 | TRBV7-2 | NA | TGTGCCTCCCTGGGACAGTGGAACACTGAAGCTTTCTTT | CASLGQWNTEAFF
TRBJ2-4 | TRBD2 | TRBV30 | once | TGTGCCTGGACTAGCGGCCCGGCCGAGAACATTCAGTACTTC | CAWTSGPAENIQYF
TRBJ1-1 | NA | TRBV2 | NA | TGTGCCAGCACCGAGGTTACAGGGAACACTGAAGCTTTCTTT | CASTEVTGNTEAFF
TRBJ2-1 | NA | TRBV5-1 | NA | TGCGCCAGCAGCTTGGCGCGGTACAATGAGCAGTTCTTC | CASSLARYNEQFF
TRBJ1-1 | NA | TRBV5-4 | NA | TGTGCCAGCAGCTTGGACAGGTGGACTGAAGCTTTCTTT | CASSLDRWTEAFF
TRBJ1-1 | NA | TRBV7-9 | NA | TGTGCCAGCAGCTTAGTTTACGGGATCGAAGCTTTCTTT | CASSLVYGIEAFF
TRBJ2-7 | NA | TRBV7-9 | few | TGTGCCAGCAGCTTCCAGGGAGGAGCCGAGCAGTACTTC | CASSFQGGAEQYF
TRBJ1-2 | NA | TRBV28 | few | TGTGCCAGCAGCAACCTCGCCCTCTATGGCTACACCTTC | CASSNLALYGYTF
TRBJ1-5 | NA | TRBV7-2 | NA | TGTGCCAGCAGCCCATCGGGCGGGAATCAGCCCCAGCATTTT | CASSPSGGNQPQHF
TRBJ2-7 | NA | TRBV27 | NA | TGTGCCAGCAGTTGGAACCCGACCTACGAGCAGTACTTC | CASSWNPTYEQYF
TRBJ2-1 | TRBD1 | TRBV9 | NA | TGTGCCAGCAGCCCGACGACAGGGTCAGCATACAATGAGCAGTTCTTC | CASSPTTGSAYNEQFF
TRBJ1-4 | TRBD1 | TRBV5-1 | NA | TGCGCCAGCAGCCGCCGACAGGGTGGTAATGAAAAACTGTTTTTT | CASSRRQGGNEKLFF
TRBJ1-1 | TRBD1 | TRBV29-1 | NA | TGCAGCGGGTGGGACAGGGGGCAACAAGAAGCTTTCTTT | CSGWDRGQQEAFF